The rows below give T cell receptor beta chains drawn from one sample of a study of CD8 T cells in ankylosing spondylitis. Each CDR3 protein is one row after TCRdb ran MiXCR on the 5' RACE reads. The sample shows approximately 200,000 distinct CDR3 sequences, 10% to 15% of them seen only once. The material sequenced was blood, either unsorted or a sorted T cell fraction (not recorded which). These receptors were collected from a male donor with ankylosing spondylitis or in good health (not recorded which). Each CDR3 is given without its conserved first and last residue. A D gene is named only where the DNA matches it firmly. The size entry is marked missing in some rows and otherwise reads once, few, many or a size class.

TRBV4-2,.,few,ASSPGEGSHYEQY
TRBV6-1,.,few,ASSRNPATGELF
TRBV25-1,.,few,ASSDLSAGDYNEQF
TRBV25-1,TRBD2,few,ASSEGTSGNEQF
TRBV7-9,.,.,ASSPGTGMNTEAF
TRBV5-5,.,medium-sized,ASSPGRWTAKREKLF
TRBV5-1,TRBD2,.,ASSPAWEGTGEQY
TRBV5-6,.,few,ASSSGTLQETQY
TRBV4-1,.,.,ASSQGSGRETQY
TRBV28,.,few,ASSHADEQY
TRBV12-3/TRBV12-4,TRBD2,.,ASSPRGAGGIPEQY
TRBV12-3/TRBV12-4,.,many,ASRDALAPQETQY
TRBV28,.,few,ASSLSGKVDNEQF
TRBV5-1,.,few,ASSLSSGWEQY
TRBV15,TRBD2,few,ATSRWTSGYEQY
TRBV19,TRBD2,few,ASSIMTSGEFYNEQF
TRBV7-9,TRBD1,few,ASSNPRTGGLKTQY
TRBV12-3/TRBV12-4,TRBD1,.,AGSQGATDTQY
TRBV7-2,.,many,ASSLASRGEQY
TRBV12-3/TRBV12-4,TRBD2,.,ASSLGLAGPTGELF
TRBV6-5,TRBD1,few,ASSYGQGDNEQY
TRBV10-3,.,.,AISDSPEGTDTQY
TRBV4-1,TRBD2,many,ASSPRLAGVTSTDTQY
TRBV30,TRBD1,.,AWTAGTGAGELF
TRBV12-3/TRBV12-4,.,.,ASSVREVTEAF
TRBV7-9,TRBD1,.,ASSPLDRGPPEAF
TRBV6-8,.,few,ASSYSWLVLYEQY
TRBV12-3/TRBV12-4,.,once,ASSIHPAYGYEQY
TRBV7-8,TRBD1,few,ASSTLGDRGDEQY
TRBV5-1,TRBD1,.,ASSSGTGEIHEQY
TRBV4-1,.,few,ASSQVGGGVSDTQY
TRBV7-9,.,few,ASRGGTNTGELF
TRBV5-1,.,.,ASSPDGGQETQY
TRBV12-3/TRBV12-4,.,many,ASSLWGANTEAF
TRBV6-1,TRBD2,few,ASRSEGGDYNEQF
TRBV11-2,.,few,ASSLGGSYRGYT
TRBV3-1,TRBD1,few,ASRMTGAYEQY
TRBV7-9,TRBD1,.,ASSQTGSDQPQH
TRBV27,.,.,ASSLTPYTEAF
TRBV5-1,.,few,ASSLEQGGPYEQY
TRBV4-1,TRBD2,.,ASSQDGRGRETQY